The text below deals with one T cell receptor beta chain. This sample also contains other DNA sequences that code for the same CDR3. This sample is drawn from a study of blood T cell repertoires in COVID-19. Produced via immunoSEQ multiplex PCR; TCRdb's table is partial and in-frame only. The sample lists 200,000 to 300,000 clones, 86% seen once, with approximately 9.4% in the top ten. Trimming left V 5 bases short and J 10 bases short, with 9 bases between. Germline loops: CDR1 SGHTA, CDR2 FQGNSA. The CDR3 spans 11 residues. The source of this sequence is a man aged 35 to 55 who had recovered from COVID-19. The sample comprised peripheral blood. The genes are TRBV7-2 and TRBJ2-1; the D gene is possibly TRBD2 (6 bases). CDR3: CASSLSGEQFF. The CDR3 DNA sequence: TGTGCCAGCAGCCTTAGCGGAGAGCAGTTCTTC.